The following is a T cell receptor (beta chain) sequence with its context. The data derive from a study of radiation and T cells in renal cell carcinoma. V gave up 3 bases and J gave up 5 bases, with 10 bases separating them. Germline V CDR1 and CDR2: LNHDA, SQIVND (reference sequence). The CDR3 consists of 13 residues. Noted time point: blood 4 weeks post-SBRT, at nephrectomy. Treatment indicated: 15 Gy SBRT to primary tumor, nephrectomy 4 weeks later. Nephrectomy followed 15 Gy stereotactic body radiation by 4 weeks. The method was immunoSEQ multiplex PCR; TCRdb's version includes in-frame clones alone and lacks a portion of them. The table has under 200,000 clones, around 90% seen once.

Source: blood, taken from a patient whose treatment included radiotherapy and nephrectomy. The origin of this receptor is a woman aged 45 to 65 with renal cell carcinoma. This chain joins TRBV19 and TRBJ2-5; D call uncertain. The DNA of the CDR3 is TGTGCCAGTAGTATCAACTCCCGGGAGACCCAGTACTTC. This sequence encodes CASSINSRETQYF.